Listed here are 6 T cell receptor beta chains from one sample, sequenced in a study of blood T cell repertoires in COVID-19. Generated by immunoSEQ multiplex PCR, the TCRdb table keeps only in-frame clones and is missing some. The data show roughly 130,000 clones, 90% seen once. The sample comprised peripheral blood. These TCRs come from a man aged 55 to 69 with COVID-19, enrolled during active disease.

The J gene is TRBJ1-1, the V gene TRBV6-4; TRBD1 matches 7 bases. V shed 2 bases, J shed 4 bases, and the junction held 4 bases outside the gene matches. Per germline, CDR1 MRHNA and CDR2 SNTAGT. The length of the CDR3 is 14 residues. The DNA of the CDR3 is TGTGCCAGCAGTGACGGGTCAGGGGGCACTGAAGCTTTCTTT. It encodes CASSDGSGGTEAFF.

The rearrangement links TRBV11-3 to TRBJ1-1, with a weak D call TRBD1 (6 bases). CDR3 length: 16 residues. CDR1 is SGHNT and CDR2 is YENEEA in the germline V gene. The germline V and J ends were trimmed by 5 bases and 0 bases, with 16 bases remaining between them. As DNA, the CDR3 is TGTGCCAGCAGCACTCGCCCCAGGGACATGAACACTGAAGCTTTCTTT. It encodes CASSTRPRDMNTEAFF.

This sequence joins TRBV30 and TRBJ2-7; a possible D gene is TRBD2 (7 bases). V lost 0 bases and J 5 bases, leaving 14 bases between the germline ends. Looked up from germline, CDR1 is GTSNPN and CDR2 is SVGIG (reference sequence). The CDR3 spans 14 residues. The CDR3 loop reads CAWSVSGGGDEQYF. Here the CDR3 DNA reads TGTGCCTGGAGTGTTTCCGGAGGGGGGGACGAGCAGTACTTC.

The chain couples TRBV7-2 to TRBJ2-5; TRBD2 is a possible D gene (7 bases). There are 15 residues in the CDR3. The germline V gene has CDR1 SGHTA and CDR2 FQGNSA. Trimming pared 2 bases from V and 5 bases from J, leaving 15 bases between. The CDR3 spells CASSLRGRGWETQYF. The CDR3 region has the DNA TGTGCCAGCAGCTTAAGGGGGAGGGGCTGGGAGACCCAGTACTTC.

The genes are TRBV7-8 and TRBJ1-2; TRBD1 agrees at 7 bases. With 3 bases clipped from V and 4 bases from J, the junction kept 5 bases outside the gene matches. The CDR3 totals 14 residues. Germline lookup yields CDR1 SGHVS and CDR2 FQNEAQ. The CDR3 nucleotides are TGTGCCAGCAGCTTGAGGGGGCGCGTCTATGGCTACACCTTC. The encoded protein is CASSLRGRVYGYTF.

This chain uses TRBV2 with TRBJ2-1, with TRBD1 matching 9 bases. CDR1 is SNHLY, CDR2 FYNNEI, per germline. Trimming cost V 8 bases and J 16 bases; bases outside gene matches: 12. The CDR3 loop spans 12 amino acids. The CDR3 DNA is TGTGCCAGCCGGATACCGGGACAGGGTAGTTTCTTC. Translated, it gives CASRIPGQGSFF.